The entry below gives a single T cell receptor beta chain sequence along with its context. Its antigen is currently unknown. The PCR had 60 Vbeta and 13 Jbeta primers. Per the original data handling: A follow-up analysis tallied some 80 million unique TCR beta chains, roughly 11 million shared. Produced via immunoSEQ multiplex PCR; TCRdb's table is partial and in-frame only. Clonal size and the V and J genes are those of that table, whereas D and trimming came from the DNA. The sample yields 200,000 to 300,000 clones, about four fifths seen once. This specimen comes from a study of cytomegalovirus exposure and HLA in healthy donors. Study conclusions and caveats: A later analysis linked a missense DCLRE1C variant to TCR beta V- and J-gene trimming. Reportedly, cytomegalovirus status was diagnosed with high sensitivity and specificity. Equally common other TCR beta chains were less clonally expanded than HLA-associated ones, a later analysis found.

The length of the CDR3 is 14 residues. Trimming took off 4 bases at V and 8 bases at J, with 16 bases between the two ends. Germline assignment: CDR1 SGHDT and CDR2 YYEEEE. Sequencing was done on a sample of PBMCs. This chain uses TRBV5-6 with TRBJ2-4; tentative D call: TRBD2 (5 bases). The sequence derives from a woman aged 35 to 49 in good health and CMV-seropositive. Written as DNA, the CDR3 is TGTGCCAGCAGCCCACAGCGGAGATTGGACATTCAGTACTTC. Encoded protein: CASSPQRRLDIQYF.